Listed here are 2 T cell receptor beta chains from one sample, sequenced in a study of blood T cell repertoires in COVID-19. Here immunoSEQ multiplex PCR was the method, and the copy in TCRdb shows in-frame clones only, minus some. The repertoire includes roughly 250,000 clones, nearly 90% of them detected once, and 0.65% to 0.95% sits in the top ten. The material sequenced was peripheral blood. The receptors originated from a woman in her twenties or thirties with acute or convalescent COVID-19.

V gene TRBV19 combines with J gene TRBJ2-7; 13 bases fit TRBD2. After removal of 5 bases from V and 0 bases from J, the junction contained 16 bases not matched to a gene. The CDR3 is 20 amino acids. Germline V gene sequence: CDR1 LNHDA, CDR2 SQIVND (reference sequence). The CDR3 region is CASSSNGFGWTSGSSYEQYF. CDR3 nucleotide sequence: TGTGCCAGTAGTTCTAACGGTTTCGGCTGGACTAGCGGGAGCTCCTACGAGCAGTACTTC.

The chain links TRBV9 to TRBJ2-7; TRBD2 might be the D (5 bases). CDR1 and CDR2 (germline): SGDLS, YYNGEE. V lost 3 bases and J lost 3, with 16 bases in between. This CDR3 has 15 amino acids. The CDR3 protein is CASSEGGSEYYEQYF. Here the CDR3 DNA reads TGTGCCAGCAGCGAAGGCGGTAGCGAGTACTACGAGCAGTACTTC.